Listed below are T cell receptor beta chains from one sample, sequenced in a study of blood T cell dynamics during melanoma immunotherapy. Produced via immunoSEQ multiplex PCR; TCRdb's table is partial and in-frame only. The sample contains around 140 clones, over 80% of which appear only once. The specimen comprised cell-free DNA from blood, sampled from a patient treated with checkpoint blockade. The origin of the receptors is a human donor with melanoma. Each CDR3 is given with its conserved first and last residue.

V gene: TRBV11-2
CDR3 protein: CASSYGQGAFSAGDTQYF

V gene: TRBV7-3
CDR3 protein: CASSLGAATDTQYF

V gene: TRBV7-9
CDR3 protein: CASSLARVNEQFF

V gene: TRBV6-5
CDR3 protein: CASSYSPGFAAEYF

V gene: TRBV7-2
CDR3 protein: CASSFTGNIGELFF

V gene: TRBV28
CDR3 protein: CASSFTVVDTQYF

V gene: TRBV6-5
CDR3 protein: CASSYKPTSWRSEQYF

V gene: TRBV7-2
CDR3 protein: CASSSVRGADTQYF

V gene: TRBV6-1
CDR3 protein: CASSGARDRVTNTEAFF

V gene: TRBV7-3
CDR3 protein: CASSLAGATDTQYF

V gene: TRBV7-9
CDR3 protein: CASSLATTALYGYTF

V gene: TRBV6-9
CDR3 protein: CASSYSGSDEQYF

V gene: TRBV15
CDR3 protein: CATSRTSTPTVYTGELFF

V gene: TRBV30
CDR3 protein: CAWSVLGGSNQPQHF

V gene: TRBV7-2
CDR3 protein: CASSSDRTGGPETQYF

V gene: TRBV2
CDR3 protein: CASLSTRSYKQYF

V gene: TRBV7-2
CDR3 protein: CASSLGAAHTGELFF

V gene: TRBV5-5
CDR3 protein: CASSLGPNNEQFF

V gene: TRBV6-6
CDR3 protein: CASSTWDSLTYEQYF

V gene: TRBV6-6
CDR3 protein: CASNLQGNSPLHF

V gene: TRBV6-4
CDR3 protein: CASRGDRGVYEQYF

V gene: TRBV9
CDR3 protein: CASSPRGPSPGETQYF

V gene: TRBV7-2
CDR3 protein: CASSLATTALYGYTF

V gene: TRBV11-2
CDR3 protein: CASTSSNTGELFF

V gene: TRBV9
CDR3 protein: CASSVQAGGNAGELFF

V gene: TRBV6-6
CDR3 protein: CASSYVGVGNTIYF

V gene: TRBV5-1
CDR3 protein: CASAPGQGAYEQYF

V gene: TRBV19
CDR3 protein: CASSIVPPGLAGGSDTQYF

V gene: TRBV19
CDR3 protein: CASTSNWVAGLYGYTF

V gene: TRBV6-5
CDR3 protein: CASSYSEGYEQYF

V gene: TRBV9
CDR3 protein: CASSVRDGGGYGYTF

V gene: TRBV6-1
CDR3 protein: CASSEGQGHYGYTF

V gene: TRBV6-4
CDR3 protein: CASRGDRGVYEQYF

V gene: TRBV19
CDR3 protein: CASSEDGGWGQPQHF

V gene: TRBV4-2
CDR3 protein: CASSQEGGTGGNEQYF

V gene: TRBV6-6
CDR3 protein: CASSYSGSDEQYF

V gene: TRBV28
CDR3 protein: CASRLSYNQPQHF